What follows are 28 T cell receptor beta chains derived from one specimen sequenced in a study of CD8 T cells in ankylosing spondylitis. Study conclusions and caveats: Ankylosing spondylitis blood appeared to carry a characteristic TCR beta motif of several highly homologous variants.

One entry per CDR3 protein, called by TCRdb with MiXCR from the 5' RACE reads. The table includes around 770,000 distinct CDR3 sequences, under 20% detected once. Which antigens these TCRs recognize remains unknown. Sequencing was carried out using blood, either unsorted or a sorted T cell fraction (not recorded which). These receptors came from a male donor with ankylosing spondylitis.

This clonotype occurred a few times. The CDR3 protein is CASSTWTGSYEQYF. The CDR3 DNA sequence: TGTGCCAGCAGCACCTGGACAGGGAGTTACGAGCAGTACTTC. V and J are TRBV11-2 and TRBJ2-7, with 8 bases lining up with TRBD1. The CDR3 runs 14 residues. The junction had 7 bases not matched to a gene; V was cut back by 5 bases and J by 4 bases. Germline V gene data show CDR1 as SGHAT and CDR2 as FQNNGV. The full variable domain, rest sourced from reference TRBV11-2 and TRBJ2-7, is EAGVAQSPRYKIIEKRQSVAFWCNPISGHATLYWYQQILGQGPKLLIQFQNNGVVDDSQLPKDRFSAERLKGVDSTLKIQPAKLEDSAVYLCASSTWTGSYEQYFGPGTRLTVT.

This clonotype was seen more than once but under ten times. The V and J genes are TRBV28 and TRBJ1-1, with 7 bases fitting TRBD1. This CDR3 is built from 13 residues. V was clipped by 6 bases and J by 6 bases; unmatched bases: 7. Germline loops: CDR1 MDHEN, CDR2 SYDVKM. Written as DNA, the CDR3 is TGTGCCAGCAGGCCCGGGACAGTTCCTGAAGCTTTCTTT. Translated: CASRPGTVPEAFF.

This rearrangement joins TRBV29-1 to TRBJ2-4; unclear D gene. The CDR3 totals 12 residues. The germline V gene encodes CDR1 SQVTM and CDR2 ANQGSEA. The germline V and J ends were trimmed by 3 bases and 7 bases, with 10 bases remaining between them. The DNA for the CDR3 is TGCAGCGTTGACGCAGGCCTGAACATTCAGTACTTC. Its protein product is CSVDAGLNIQYF. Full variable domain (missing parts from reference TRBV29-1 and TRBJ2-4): SAVISQKPSRDICQRGTSLTIQCQVDSQVTMMFWYRQQPGQSLTLIATANQGSEATYESGFVIDKFPISRPNLTFSTLTVSNMSPEDSSIYLCSVDAGLNIQYFGAGTRLSVL.

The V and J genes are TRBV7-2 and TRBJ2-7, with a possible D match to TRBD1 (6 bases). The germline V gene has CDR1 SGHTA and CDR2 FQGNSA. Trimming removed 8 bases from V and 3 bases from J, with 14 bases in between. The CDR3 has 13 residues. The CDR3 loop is CASSSAGVYEQYF. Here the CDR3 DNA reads TGTGCCAGCTCCTCGGCAGGGGTCTACGAGCAGTACTTC.

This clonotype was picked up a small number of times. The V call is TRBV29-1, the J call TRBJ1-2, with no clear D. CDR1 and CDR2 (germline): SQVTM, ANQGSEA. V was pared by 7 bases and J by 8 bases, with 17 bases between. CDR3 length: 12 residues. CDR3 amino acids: CSGSYLSGGYTF. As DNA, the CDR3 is TGCAGCGGGAGTTACTTGAGCGGGGGCTACACCTTC. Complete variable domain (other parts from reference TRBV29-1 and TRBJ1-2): SAVISQKPSRDICQRGTSLTIQCQVDSQVTMMFWYRQQPGQSLTLIATANQGSEATYESGFVIDKFPISRPNLTFSTLTVSNMSPEDSSIYLCSGSYLSGGYTFGSGTRLTVV.

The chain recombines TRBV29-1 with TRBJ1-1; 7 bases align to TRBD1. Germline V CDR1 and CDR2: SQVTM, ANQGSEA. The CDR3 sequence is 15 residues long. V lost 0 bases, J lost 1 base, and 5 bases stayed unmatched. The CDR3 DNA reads TGCAGCGTTGAAGACTCAGGGGGGTCGAACACTGAAGCTTTCTTT. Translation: CSVEDSGGSNTEAFF.

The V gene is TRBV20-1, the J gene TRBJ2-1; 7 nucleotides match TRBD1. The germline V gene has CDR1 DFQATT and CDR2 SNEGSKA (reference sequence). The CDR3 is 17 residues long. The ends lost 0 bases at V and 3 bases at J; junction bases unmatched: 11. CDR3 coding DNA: TGCAGTGCTAGAGATGCTACGACAGGGAAATTCTACAATGAGCAGTTCTTC. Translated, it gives CSARDATTGKFYNEQFF.

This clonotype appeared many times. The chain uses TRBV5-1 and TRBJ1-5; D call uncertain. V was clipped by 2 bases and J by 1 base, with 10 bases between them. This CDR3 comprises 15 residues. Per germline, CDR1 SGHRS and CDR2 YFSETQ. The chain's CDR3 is CASSFDGGSNQPQHF. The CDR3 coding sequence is TGCGCCAGCAGCTTTGACGGCGGGAGCAATCAGCCCCAGCATTTT.

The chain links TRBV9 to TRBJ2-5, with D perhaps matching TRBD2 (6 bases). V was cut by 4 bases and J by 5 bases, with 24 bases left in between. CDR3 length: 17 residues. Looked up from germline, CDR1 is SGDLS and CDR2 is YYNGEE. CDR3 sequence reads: CASSPPGGAPIRETQYF. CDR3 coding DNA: TGTGCCAGCAGCCCCCCCGGCGGGGCGCCAATAAGGGAGACCCAGTACTTC.

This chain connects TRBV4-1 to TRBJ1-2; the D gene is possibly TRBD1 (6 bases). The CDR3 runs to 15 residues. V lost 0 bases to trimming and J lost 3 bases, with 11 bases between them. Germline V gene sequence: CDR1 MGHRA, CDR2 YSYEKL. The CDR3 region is CASSQDENRDYGYTF. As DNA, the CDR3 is TGCGCCAGCAGCCAAGATGAGAACAGGGACTATGGCTACACCTTC.

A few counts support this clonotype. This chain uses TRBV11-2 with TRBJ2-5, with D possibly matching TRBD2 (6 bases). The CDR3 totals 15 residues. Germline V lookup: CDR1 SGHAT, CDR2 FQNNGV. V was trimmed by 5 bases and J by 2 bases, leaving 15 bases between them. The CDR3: CASSPPSAIQETQYF. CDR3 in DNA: TGTGCCAGCAGCCCCCCTAGCGCCATTCAAGAGACCCAGTACTTC.

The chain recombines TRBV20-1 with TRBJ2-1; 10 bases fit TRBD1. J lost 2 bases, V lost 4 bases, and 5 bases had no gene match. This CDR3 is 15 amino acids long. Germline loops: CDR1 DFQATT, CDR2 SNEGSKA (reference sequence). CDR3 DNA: TGCAGTGCTACCCCGACAGGGGGCACCTACAATGAGCAGTTCTTC. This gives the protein CSATPTGGTYNEQFF.

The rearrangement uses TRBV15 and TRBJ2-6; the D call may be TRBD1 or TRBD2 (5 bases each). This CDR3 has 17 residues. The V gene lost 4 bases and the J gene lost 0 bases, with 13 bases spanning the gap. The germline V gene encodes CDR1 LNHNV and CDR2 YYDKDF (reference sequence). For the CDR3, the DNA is TGTGCCACCAGCAAGGGGACCTGGAGCTCTGGGGCCAACGTCCTGACTTTC. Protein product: CATSKGTWSSGANVLTF.

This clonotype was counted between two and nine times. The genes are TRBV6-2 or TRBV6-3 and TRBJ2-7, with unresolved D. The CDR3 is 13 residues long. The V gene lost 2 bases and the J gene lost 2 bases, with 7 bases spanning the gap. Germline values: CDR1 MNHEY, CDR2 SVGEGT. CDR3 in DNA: TGTGCCAGCAGTTACGACCACACCTACGAGCAGTACTTC. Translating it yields CASSYDHTYEQYF.

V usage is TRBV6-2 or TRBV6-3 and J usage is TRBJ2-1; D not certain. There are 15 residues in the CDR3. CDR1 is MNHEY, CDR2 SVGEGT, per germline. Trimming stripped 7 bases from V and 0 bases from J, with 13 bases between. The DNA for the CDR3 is TGTGCCAGCACCCCCGACTTGAACTCCTACAATGAGCAGTTCTTC. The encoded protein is CASTPDLNSYNEQFF.

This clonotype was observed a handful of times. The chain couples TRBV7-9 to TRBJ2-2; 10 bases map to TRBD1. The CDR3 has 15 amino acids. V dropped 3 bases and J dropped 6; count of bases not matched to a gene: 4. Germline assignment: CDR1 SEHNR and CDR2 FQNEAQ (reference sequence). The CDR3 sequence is CASSFWTGGPGELFF. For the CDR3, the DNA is TGTGCCAGCAGCTTCTGGACAGGGGGACCCGGGGAGCTGTTTTTT.

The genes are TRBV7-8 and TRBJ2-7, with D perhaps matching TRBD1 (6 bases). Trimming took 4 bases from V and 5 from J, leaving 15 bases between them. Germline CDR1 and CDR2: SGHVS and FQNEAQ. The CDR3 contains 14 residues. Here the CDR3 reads CASSWRQVGNEQYF. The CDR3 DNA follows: TGTGCCAGCAGCTGGCGACAGGTGGGGAACGAGCAGTACTTC.

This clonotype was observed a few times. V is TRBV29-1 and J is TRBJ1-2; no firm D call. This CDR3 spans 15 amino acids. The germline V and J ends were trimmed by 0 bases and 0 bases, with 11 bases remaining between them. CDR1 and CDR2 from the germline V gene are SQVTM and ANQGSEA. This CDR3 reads CSVEDRVTTNYGYTF. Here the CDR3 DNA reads TGCAGCGTTGAAGATCGGGTCACCACTAACTATGGCTACACCTTC.

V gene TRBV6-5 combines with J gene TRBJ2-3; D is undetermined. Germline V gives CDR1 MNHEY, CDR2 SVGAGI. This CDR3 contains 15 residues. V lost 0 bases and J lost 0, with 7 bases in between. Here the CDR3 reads CASSYSGISTDTQYF. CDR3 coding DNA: TGTGCCAGCAGTTACTCAGGGATTAGCACAGATACGCAGTATTTT.

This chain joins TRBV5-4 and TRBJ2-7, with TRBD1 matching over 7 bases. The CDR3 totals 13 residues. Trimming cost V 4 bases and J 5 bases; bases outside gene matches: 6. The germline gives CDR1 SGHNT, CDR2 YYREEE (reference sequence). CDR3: CASSVDRRDEQYF. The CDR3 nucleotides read TGTGCCAGCAGCGTGGACAGGCGAGACGAGCAGTACTTC.

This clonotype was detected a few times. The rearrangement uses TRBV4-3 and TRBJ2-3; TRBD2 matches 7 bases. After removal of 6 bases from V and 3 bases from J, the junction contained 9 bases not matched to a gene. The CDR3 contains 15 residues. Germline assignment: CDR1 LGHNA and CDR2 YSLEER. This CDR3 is CASSLTSLVTDTQYF. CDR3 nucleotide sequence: TGCGCCAGCAGTTTGACTAGCTTGGTAACAGATACGCAGTATTTT.

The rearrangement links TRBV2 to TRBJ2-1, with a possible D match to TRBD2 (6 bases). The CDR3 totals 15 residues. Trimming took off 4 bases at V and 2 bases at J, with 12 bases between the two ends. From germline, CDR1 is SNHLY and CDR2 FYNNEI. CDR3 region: CASSGEASTYNEQFF. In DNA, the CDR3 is TGTGCCAGCAGTGGGGAGGCATCCACCTACAATGAGCAGTTCTTC.

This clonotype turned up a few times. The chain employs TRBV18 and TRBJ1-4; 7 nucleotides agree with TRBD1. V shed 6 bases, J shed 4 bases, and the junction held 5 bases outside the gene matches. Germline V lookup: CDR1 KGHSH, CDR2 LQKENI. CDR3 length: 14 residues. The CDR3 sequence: CASSPRDSNEKLFF. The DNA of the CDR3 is TGTGCCAGCTCGCCCCGGGACAGTAATGAAAAACTGTTTTTT.

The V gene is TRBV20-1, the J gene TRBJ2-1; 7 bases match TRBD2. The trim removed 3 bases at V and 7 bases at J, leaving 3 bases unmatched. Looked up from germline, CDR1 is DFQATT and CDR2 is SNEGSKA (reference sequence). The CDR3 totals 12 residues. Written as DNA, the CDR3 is TGCAGTGCTAGTCAGGGAGGGAATGAGCAGTTCTTC. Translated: CSASQGGNEQFF.

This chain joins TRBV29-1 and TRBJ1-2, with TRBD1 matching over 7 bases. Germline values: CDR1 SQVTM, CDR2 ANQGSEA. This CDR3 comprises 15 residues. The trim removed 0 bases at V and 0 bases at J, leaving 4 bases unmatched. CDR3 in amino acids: CSVEDGTAANYGYTF. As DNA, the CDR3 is TGCAGCGTTGAAGATGGGACAGCAGCTAACTATGGCTACACCTTC. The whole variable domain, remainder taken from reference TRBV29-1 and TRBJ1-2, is SAVISQKPSRDICQRGTSLTIQCQVDSQVTMMFWYRQQPGQSLTLIATANQGSEATYESGFVIDKFPISRPNLTFSTLTVSNMSPEDSSIYLCSVEDGTAANYGYTFGSGTRLTVV.

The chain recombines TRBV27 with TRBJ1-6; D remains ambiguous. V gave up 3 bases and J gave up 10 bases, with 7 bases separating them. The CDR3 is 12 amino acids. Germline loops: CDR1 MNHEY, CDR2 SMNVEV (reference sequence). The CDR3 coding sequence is TGTGCCAGCAGTTTTTTTGGATCACCCCTCCACTTT. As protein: CASSFFGSPLHF.

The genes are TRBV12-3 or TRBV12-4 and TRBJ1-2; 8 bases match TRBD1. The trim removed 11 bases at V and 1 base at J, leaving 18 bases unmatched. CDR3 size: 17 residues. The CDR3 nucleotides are TGTGCCTTCTGTTTAGCGGTTGGGACAGGAGTTAACTATGGCTACACCTTC. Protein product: CAFCLAVGTGVNYGYTF.

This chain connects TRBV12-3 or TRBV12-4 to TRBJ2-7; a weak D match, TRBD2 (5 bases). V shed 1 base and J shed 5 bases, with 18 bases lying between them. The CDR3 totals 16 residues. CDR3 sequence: CASSLGWGSVTDEQYF. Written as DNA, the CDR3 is TGTGCCAGCAGTTTAGGATGGGGTAGCGTAACCGACGAGCAGTACTTC.